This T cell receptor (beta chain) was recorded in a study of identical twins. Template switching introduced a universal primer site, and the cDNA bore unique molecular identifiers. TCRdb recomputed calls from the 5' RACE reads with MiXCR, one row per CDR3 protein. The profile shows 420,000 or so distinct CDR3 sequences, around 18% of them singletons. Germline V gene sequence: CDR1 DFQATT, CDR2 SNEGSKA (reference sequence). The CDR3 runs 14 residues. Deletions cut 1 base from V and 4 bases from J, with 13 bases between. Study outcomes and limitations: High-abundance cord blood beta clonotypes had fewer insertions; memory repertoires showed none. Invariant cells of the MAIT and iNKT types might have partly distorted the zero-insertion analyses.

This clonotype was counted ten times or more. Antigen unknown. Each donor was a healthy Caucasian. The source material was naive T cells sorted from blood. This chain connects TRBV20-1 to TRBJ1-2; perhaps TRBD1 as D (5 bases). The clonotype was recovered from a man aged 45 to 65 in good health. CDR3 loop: CSARVGRGIYGYTF. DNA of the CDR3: TGCAGTGCTAGAGTCGGGAGGGGTATCTATGGCTACACCTTC.